This T cell receptor (beta chain) appears in the sequencing data of a study of beta chain features in type 1 diabetes. Overall study results and limits: VDJ junctions in type 1 diabetes patients carried more deletions and fewer insertions.

Reverse transcription of all isolated RNA meant that expressed TCRB transcripts were sequenced. Repertoires were generated with immunoSEQ multiplex PCR, while TCRdb's copy carries only in-frame clones and drops some. Among hundreds of thousands of clones listed, 30% were seen once. CDR1 and CDR2 (germline): SGHTA, FQGTGA. Losses at the gene ends were 5 bases for V and 9 bases for J; bases not matched to a gene: 16. This CDR3 has 18 residues. This clone was detected a few times. Its specificity is not known. The clonotype was recovered from a man aged 18 to 30 in good health. This rearrangement joins TRBV7-3 to TRBJ2-1, with 13 positions matching TRBD2. Sequences were obtained from naive CD4+ T cells from blood. The DNA for the CDR3 is TGTGCCAGCAGCCTACTTACCCCCGGACTAGCGGGAGAAGGTGAGCAGTTCTTC. This sequence encodes CASSLLTPGLAGEGEQFF.